Listed here are 21 T cell receptor beta chains from one sample, sequenced in a study of blood T cell repertoires in COVID-19 (dated by TCRdb to the early 2020s). The protocol used for the library was the immunoSEQ multiplex PCR assay. The source is immuneACCESS, and TCRdb retained only in-frame sequences with V and J called. Part of the clones is not carried over; for the studies checked, unresolved V genes explain less than half of this, and the remainder is unexplained. Recorded for this sample are approximately 190,000 clones; 86% of them occurred a single time. The ten top clones hold more than 5.5% of the sample. The sequenced sample consisted of peripheral blood. The receptors here all came from a man older than 75 with acute or convalescent COVID-19.

This chain uses TRBV7-9 with TRBJ2-3; TRBD2 might be the D (5 bases). The CDR3 runs 13 residues. CDR1 and CDR2 from the germline V gene are SEHNR and FQNEAQ (reference sequence). Deletions cut 6 bases from V and 4 bases from J, with 11 bases between. DNA for the CDR3: TGTGCCAGCAGAAACTCCGGGGCAGATACGCAGTATTTT. Translation: CASRNSGADTQYF.

V is TRBV11-2 and J is TRBJ2-7, with 7 bases identical to TRBD1. Germline loops: CDR1 SGHAT, CDR2 FQNNGV. The V and J ends lost 4 bases and 3 bases, in that order; junction bases with no gene match: 6. The CDR3 is 14 amino acids. In nucleotides, the CDR3 is TGTGCCAGCAGCTCATTGACAGGGAGCTACGAGCAGTACTTC. Translated, it gives CASSSLTGSYEQYF.

The chain recombines TRBV19 with TRBJ2-7; 9 positions agree with TRBD1. The CDR3 totals 14 residues. V shed 8 bases, J shed 6 bases, and the junction held 11 bases outside the gene matches. Germline V lookup: CDR1 LNHDA, CDR2 SQIVND (reference sequence). The CDR3, as DNA: TGTGCCAGTGGACAGGGGCAAATCGGTCTCGAGCAGTACTTC. Amino acids: CASGQGQIGLEQYF.

This clone was seen only once. The chain carries TRBV6-5 and TRBJ1-6, with 7 bases matching TRBD1. V lost 0 bases, J lost 10 bases, and 9 bases stayed unmatched. CDR1 is MNHEY, CDR2 SVGAGI, per germline. The CDR3 is 16 residues long. The CDR3 DNA sequence: TGTGCCAGCAGTTACTCTATCAGACAGGGAAGCTCACCCCTCCACTTT. Its translation is CASSYSIRQGSSPLHF.

CDR3 residues: CASSVRTGIGEQFF. The CDR3 nucleotides are TGTGCCAGCAGCGTGAGGACAGGGATAGGTGAGCAGTTCTTC. This sequence joins TRBV9 and TRBJ2-1; 8 bases match TRBD1. Losses at the gene ends were 2 bases for V and 9 bases for J; bases not matched to a gene: 7. Germline V gives CDR1 SGDLS, CDR2 YYNGEE. The CDR3 extends over 14 amino acids.

This chain uses TRBV27 with TRBJ2-7, with D possibly TRBD2 on 6 matching bases. The germline V gene encodes CDR1 MNHEY and CDR2 SMNVEV (reference sequence). The CDR3 runs to 16 residues. Deletions cut 1 base from V and 0 bases from J, with 13 bases between. Here the CDR3 DNA reads TGTGCCAGCAGTTTATTAGCGGCAGGGAGCTCCTACGAGCAGTACTTC. Translation gives CASSLLAAGSSYEQYF.

The CDR3 coding sequence is TGTGCCAGCAGCCCCGAGGGCGGGGGTTCCTACGAGCAGTACTTC. Its translation: CASSPEGGGSYEQYF. The rearrangement uses TRBV9 and TRBJ2-7; TRBD2 matches 7 bases. This CDR3 is built from 15 residues. Trimming took 4 bases from V and 1 from J; bases not matched to a gene: 8. The germline V gene encodes CDR1 SGDLS and CDR2 YYNGEE.

This clone occurred a few times. The chain couples TRBV18 to TRBJ2-1, with D possibly matching TRBD2 (5 bases). CDR1 is KGHSH and CDR2 is LQKENI in the germline V gene. Deletions cut 0 bases from V and 3 bases from J, with 12 bases between. CDR3 length: 16 amino acids. The CDR3 reads CASSPPPPGGYNEQFF. For the CDR3, the DNA is TGTGCCAGCTCACCACCACCCCCCGGAGGCTACAATGAGCAGTTCTTC.

The V and J genes are TRBV19 and TRBJ1-6; tentatively, D is TRBD1 (6 bases). The V end lost 11 bases, the J end lost 7 bases, and 12 bases lay between the germline ends. The CDR3 has 12 amino acids. CDR1 is LNHDA, CDR2 SQIVND, per germline (reference sequence). The CDR3, as DNA: TGTGCCTCGGGGGGCTGGAATTCACCCCTCCACTTT. It yields the protein CASGGWNSPLHF.

This chain links TRBV28 with TRBJ2-7, with D possibly matching TRBD2 (6 bases). The CDR3 has 18 residues. The ends were cut back, 5 bases at V and 3 bases at J, with 26 bases in the middle. The germline CDR1 and CDR2 sequences are MDHEN and SYDVKM. CDR3 bases: TGTGCCAGCAGTCACAGGACCCGTCCGGGACTGGCTCGCTACGAGCAGTACTTC. Amino acids: CASSHRTRPGLARYEQYF.

This clone was found a few times. This rearrangement joins TRBV29-1 to TRBJ2-1; D call uncertain. V was trimmed by 0 bases and J by 7 bases, leaving 13 bases between them. The CDR3 length is 14 residues. In germline, CDR1 is SQVTM, CDR2 ANQGSEA. CDR3 coding DNA: TGCAGCGTTGAAGATAAGCCAGTCAGGAATGAGCAGTTCTTC. This sequence encodes CSVEDKPVRNEQFF.

V and J are TRBV19 and TRBJ2-2; 11 nucleotides match TRBD2. Trimming removed 4 bases from V and 6 bases from J; junction bases left unmatched: 7. Germline values: CDR1 LNHDA, CDR2 SQIVND (reference sequence). This CDR3 region has 16 residues. The CDR3 sequence is CASSTNPGLAAGELFF. The CDR3 DNA follows: TGTGCCAGTAGTACTAACCCGGGACTAGCGGCCGGGGAGCTGTTTTTT.

This chain connects TRBV6-5 to TRBJ1-6, with D uncertain. CDR1 is MNHEY, CDR2 SVGAGI, per germline. The CDR3 is 14 residues long. Trimming took 8 bases from V and 8 from J, leaving 16 bases between them. Here the CDR3 reads CASRRREADSPLHF. The CDR3 region has the DNA TGTGCCAGCCGCCGACGCGAAGCGGATTCACCCCTCCACTTT.

This clone was recorded only once. This CDR3 is CASSPKLLTPYEQYF. The DNA for the CDR3 is TGTGCCAGCAGTCCAAAGCTACTTACCCCCTACGAGCAGTACTTC. The chain carries TRBV6-5 and TRBJ2-7; unclear D gene. CDR3 length equals 15 residues. V was shortened by 5 bases and J by 2 bases, with 16 bases between the two germline ends. From germline, CDR1 is MNHEY and CDR2 SVGAGI.

This clone has a handful of counts. The junction and the germline gene differ at one end; a read error may be behind it. This rearrangement joins TRBV7-7 to TRBJ2-5, with D tentatively TRBD1 (7 bases). The CDR3 runs 14 residues. Looked up from germline, CDR1 is SSHAT and CDR2 is FNYEAQ (reference sequence). This CDR3 is CASSRGTAQETQYF. The CDR3 DNA sequence: TGTGCTAGCAGCCGCGGGACAGCACAAGAGACCCAGTACTTC.

This chain links TRBV10-3 with TRBJ2-1; D remains unclear. Trimming took off 10 bases at V and 12 bases at J, with 16 bases between the two ends. The CDR3 has 11 amino acids. Germline V gene data show CDR1 as ENHRY and CDR2 as SYGVKD. CDR3 bases: TGTGCCACCTCGCTAGGCCCCGGGCAGTTCTTC. This translates into CATSLGPGQFF.

Written as DNA, the CDR3 is TGTGCCATCTCCAGCGGGTACCAAGAGACCCAGTACTTC. This codes for CAISSGYQETQYF. This chain connects TRBV10-3 to TRBJ2-5; weak D call: TRBD2 (6 bases). Germline V gene data show CDR1 as ENHRY and CDR2 as SYGVKD. The length of the CDR3 is 13 residues. Between the trimmed V and J ends, which lost 8 bases and 0 bases, there was a span of 10 bases.

The table lists this clone with a count of one. J is TRBJ2-4 and V is TRBV7-3; 7 nucleotides line up with TRBD2. The CDR3 is 16 residues long. CDR1 and CDR2 (germline): SGHTA, FQGTGA. V trimming: 2 bases; J trimming: 0 bases; junction bases outside the gene matches: 4. CDR3 in DNA: TGTGCCAGCAGCTTAGACGGGACTACAGCCAAAAACATTCAGTACTTC. Protein sequence: CASSLDGTTAKNIQYF. The full variable domain, completed using reference TRBV7-3 and TRBJ2-4, is GAGVSQTPSNKVTEKGKYVELRCDPISGHTALYWYRQSLGQGPEFLIYFQGTGAADDSGLPNDRFFAVRPEGSVSTLKIQRTERGDSAVYLCASSLDGTTAKNIQYFGAGTRLSVL.

V gene TRBV9 combines with J gene TRBJ2-1; 9 nucleotides align to TRBD2. The V gene's germline CDR1 is SGDLS and CDR2 YYNGEE. Trimming removed 2 bases from V and 7 bases from J; junction bases left unmatched: 7. The CDR3 is made up of 15 amino acids. The CDR3: CASSVIAGAGNEQFF. In DNA, the CDR3 is TGTGCCAGCAGCGTTATAGCGGGAGCCGGGAATGAGCAGTTCTTC.

The table lists this clone with a few counts. The gene calls are TRBV24-1 and TRBJ2-2; D is possibly TRBD2 (6 bases). Trimming cost V 6 bases and J 1 base, with 14 bases left between them. Germline V CDR1 and CDR2: KGHDR, SFDVKD. The CDR3 sequence is 16 residues long. The CDR3 protein is CATSTGVAENTGELFF. The CDR3 DNA follows: TGTGCCACCAGTACGGGGGTAGCGGAGAACACCGGGGAGCTGTTTTTT.

The gene calls are TRBV4-1 and TRBJ2-5; TRBD2 is a possible D gene (5 bases). V shed 0 bases and J shed 2 bases, with 13 bases lying between them. Germline V gives CDR1 MGHRA, CDR2 YSYEKL. This CDR3 is built from 16 residues. The CDR3 region has the DNA TGCGCCAGCAGCCAAGATCGAGGTTCGGGGCAAGAGACCCAGTACTTC. As protein: CASSQDRGSGQETQYF.